This T cell receptor beta chain was observed in a study of T cell changes during pregnancy in multiple sclerosis. The germline V gene has CDR1 MNHNS and CDR2 SASEGT. V was clipped by 1 base and J by 3 bases; unmatched bases: 3. The CDR3 consists of 14 residues. The table came from immunoSEQ multiplex PCR; TCRdb's copy has only in-frame clones and leaves some out. The sample lists 40,000 to 55,000 clones; 85% to 95% were seen once. The sequenced material came from peripheral blood. The V and J genes are TRBV6-1 and TRBJ2-7; TRBD1 matches 7 bases. The receptor's source is a female donor with multiple sclerosis, enrolled in a pregnancy study. The CDR3 DNA follows: TGTGCCAGCAGTGAAGGGACAGGTTACTACGAGCAGTACTTC. Translation: CASSEGTGYYEQYF.